These T cell receptor beta chains were read from a single sample in a study of metastatic and nonmetastatic thyroid tumors. Via MiXCR, TCRdb re-called the PCR reads. The sample has roughly 41,000 clones, about a sixth seen once; the top ten hold 3.5% to 4%. The sequencing sample was made of blood. The source of these receptors is a female donor with papillary thyroid cancer or a benign thyroid nodule (not recorded which). Some clones in this sample may be carry-over from other donors' samples. CDR3s include the opening cysteine and the closing phenylalanine or tryptophan. A D gene is named only where the DNA matches it firmly. Only some rows state a clone size, as once, few, many or a class for expanded clones.

v_call	clone_size	d_call	j_call	cdr3_length	cdr3_aa	cdr3_nt
TRBV10-3	many	.	TRBJ1-1	15	CAISEGGLMNTEAFF	TGTGCCATCAGTGAGGGGGGGCTAATGAACACTGAAGCTTTCTTT
TRBV28	.	.	TRBJ1-4	11	CASRRWEKLFF	TGTGCCAGCCGTCGTTGGGAAAAACTGTTTTTT
TRBV3-1	.	.	TRBJ2-2	20	CASSQVEPCARRAGSGELSF	TGTGCCAGCAGCCAAGTTGAGCCCTGTGCCAGGCGAGCCGGGTCCGGGGAGCTGTCTTTT
TRBV6-1	many	TRBD1	TRBJ1-4	16	CASMKGVTGGGEKLFF	TGTGCCAGCATGAAAGGCGTGACAGGGGGCGGAGAAAAACTGTTTTTT
TRBV28	few	.	TRBJ2-7	16	CASSSAETRSSYEQYF	TGTGCCAGCAGTTCAGCTGAGACGCGGAGCTCCTACGAGCAGTACTTC
TRBV14	.	TRBD1	TRBJ2-7	17	CVSSPSGQGFISYEQYF	TGTGTCAGCAGCCCCTCTGGACAGGGGTTCATCTCCTACGAGCAGTACTTC
TRBV12-3/TRBV12-4	many	TRBD1	TRBJ1-1	17	CASSSDRGRSMNTEAFF	TGTGCCAGCAGTTCGGACAGGGGGCGGTCGATGAACACTGAAGCTTTCTTT
TRBV4-1	medium-sized	.	TRBJ2-2	18	CASSQDQFRGASTGELFF	TGCGCCAGCAGCCAAGATCAATTTCGGGGGGCCAGCACCGGGGAGCTGTTTTTT
TRBV5-4	many	TRBD2	TRBJ2-7	17	CASSLGLAGDTHGEQYF	TGTGCCAGCAGCTTGGGACTAGCGGGAGACACGCATGGGGAGCAGTACTTC
TRBV5-1	many	.	TRBJ1-1	13	CASSRLMNTEAFF	TGCGCCAGCAGCCGCCTTATGAACACTGAAGCTTTCTTT
TRBV2	many	TRBD1	TRBJ2-4	17	CASSERIPGQGLNIQYF	TGTGCCAGCAGTGAAAGGATTCCGGGACAGGGATTGAACATTCAGTACTTC
TRBV10-3	many	TRBD1	TRBJ1-5	14	CAISEGQGMQPQHF	TGTGCCATCAGTGAGGGACAGGGGATGCAGCCCCAGCATTTT
TRBV4-1	many	.	TRBJ2-1	16	CASSQQGVGSVHEQFF	TGCGCCAGCAGCCAACAGGGTGTCGGGAGTGTTCACGAGCAGTTCTTC
TRBV19	many	.	TRBJ1-5	15	CASEVGRYSNQPQHF	TGTGCCAGTGAGGTCGGCCGGTATAGCAATCAGCCCCAGCATTTT
TRBV6-1	.	.	TRBJ2-1	13	CASRRSHSDEQFF	TGTGCCAGCAGACGAAGCCACAGTGATGAGCAGTTCTTC
TRBV10-1	.	.	TRBJ2-2	17	CASKFPQVYPRAGELFF	TGCGCCAGCAAATTCCCCCAGGTTTACCCTAGGGCCGGGGAGCTGTTTTTT
TRBV2	many	.	TRBJ2-1	17	CASSEGVGQGGGNEQFF	TGTGCCAGCAGTGAAGGGGTTGGGCAGGGTGGCGGAAATGAGCAGTTCTTC
TRBV28	few	TRBD2	TRBJ2-1	16	CASSFSSGRFYNEQFF	TGTGCCAGCAGTTTTTCGAGCGGGAGATTTTACAATGAGCAGTTCTTC
TRBV20-1	few	TRBD1	TRBJ1-2	16	CSARDVTGGKGYGYTF	TGCAGTGCTAGAGATGTGACAGGGGGCAAAGGCTATGGCTACACCTTC
TRBV20-1	many	TRBD2	TRBJ2-3	15	CSANQREGGTDTQYF	TGCAGTGCCAACCAGCGGGAGGGAGGCACAGATACGCAGTATTTT
TRBV10-3	many	TRBD1	TRBJ1-5	15	CAISDWGQSNQPQHF	TGTGCCATCAGTGATTGGGGACAGTCAAATCAGCCCCAGCATTTT
TRBV5-1	many	TRBD1	TRBJ1-4	14	CASSLRTGNEKLFF	TGCGCCAGCAGCTTAAGGACAGGGAATGAAAAACTGTTTTTT
TRBV7-3	many	.	TRBJ2-2	16	CASSSPGVGNTGELFF	TGTGCCAGCAGCTCCCCAGGGGTCGGGAACACCGGGGAGCTGTTTTTT
TRBV28	many	.	TRBJ1-2	14	CASIDGTQSYGYTF	TGTGCCAGCATTGACGGGACCCAGAGTTATGGCTACACCTTC
TRBV6-1	few	TRBD1	TRBJ2-1	14	CASTRQGSSNEQFF	TGTGCCAGCACGCGACAGGGTAGTTCCAATGAGCAGTTCTTC
TRBV6-1	medium-sized	.	TRBJ1-3	14	CASSGVASGNTIYF	TGTGCCAGCAGTGGCGTTGCCTCTGGAAACACCATATATTTT
TRBV2	.	.	TRBJ1-1	13	CASNGQTNTEAFF	TGTGCCAGCAATGGTCAGACGAACACTGAAGCTTTCTTT